These 20 T cell receptor beta chains were sequenced from one sample in a study of blood T cell repertoires in COVID-19. Clones were sequenced by immunoSEQ multiplex PCR, and TCRdb holds only the in-frame ones, with some missing. This sample has about 76,000 clones, with 86% found just once. Sample: peripheral blood. All receptors derive from a human donor in a cohort sampled during active COVID-19.

The V call is TRBV5-1, the J call TRBJ1-1, with TRBD1 matching 7 bases. The V segment lost 5 bases and the J segment 3 bases; nucleotides outside the gene matches: 7. CDR3 length: 14 residues. CDR1 and CDR2 from the germline V gene are SGHRS and YFSETQ. The CDR3 spells CASSTSRGDTEAFF. The CDR3 DNA reads TGCGCCAGCAGTACCTCCAGGGGGGACACTGAAGCTTTCTTT.

The chain uses TRBV5-1 and TRBJ2-1; 13 bases match TRBD2. Trimming at V came to 2 bases and at J to 10 bases, leaving 6 bases not matched to a gene. Germline CDR1 is SGHRS and CDR2 is YFSETQ. The CDR3 is made up of 15 amino acids. The CDR3 spells CASSFGLAGVDEQFF. CDR3 DNA: TGCGCCAGCAGCTTCGGACTAGCGGGGGTGGACGAGCAGTTCTTC.

The chain is built from TRBV10-3 and TRBJ1-3; 7 nucleotides agree with TRBD1. The CDR3 consists of 14 residues. Germline V gene data show CDR1 as ENHRY and CDR2 as SYGVKD. J gave up 4 bases and V 4 bases, and 4 bases lay outside the gene matches. The CDR3 loop reads CAISGQGAGNTIYF. The CDR3, as DNA: TGTGCCATCAGTGGACAGGGTGCCGGAAACACCATATATTTT.

The gene calls are TRBV29-1 and TRBJ1-4; 7 bases are shared with TRBD1. V lost 6 bases to trimming and J lost 8 bases; unmatched junction nucleotides: 3. The CDR3 sequence is 11 residues long. CDR1 and CDR2 from the germline V gene are SQVTM and ANQGSEA. The CDR3 sequence: CSVIQGEKLFF. In DNA form, the CDR3 reads TGCAGCGTAATACAGGGGGAAAAACTGTTTTTT.

This chain links TRBV5-4 with TRBJ2-7; D might be TRBD1 (6 bases). This CDR3 has 12 residues. The ends were cut back, 1 base at V and 4 bases at J, with 6 bases in the middle. In germline, CDR1 is SGHNT, CDR2 YYREEE (reference sequence). The CDR3 sequence is CASSLTGYEQYF. DNA of the CDR3: TGTGCCAGCAGCTTGACAGGGTACGAGCAGTACTTC.

The rearrangement joins TRBV24-1 to TRBJ1-6, with D possibly matching TRBD1 (6 bases). The CDR3 consists of 13 residues. Trimming removed 10 bases at V and 3 bases at J, with 9 bases between. CDR1 is KGHDR, CDR2 SFDVKD, per germline. The CDR3 loop is CATQGIYNSPLHF. The CDR3 coding sequence is TGTGCCACACAGGGAATCTATAATTCACCCCTCCACTTT.

The chain recombines TRBV5-5 with TRBJ2-7; D may be TRBD1 (6 bases). V lost 7 bases, J lost 6 bases, and 17 bases lay in between. The CDR3 is 13 residues long. Germline-derived CDR1 and CDR2 are SGHKS and YYEKEE (reference sequence). In nucleotides, the CDR3 is TGTGCCAGCCGGTTGGACAGCTTAGGCGAGCAGTACTTC. Translating it yields CASRLDSLGEQYF.

This sequence joins TRBV6-1 and TRBJ1-1; D is possibly TRBD1 (6 bases). CDR1 is MNHNS, CDR2 SASEGT, per germline. The CDR3 has 15 amino acids. The V end lost 2 bases, the J end lost 0 bases, and 10 bases lay between the germline ends. CDR3 coding DNA: TGTGCCAGCAGTGAACTGGACAGATTGAACACTGAAGCTTTCTTT. Translating it yields CASSELDRLNTEAFF.

This clone was seen once. V usage is TRBV18 and J usage is TRBJ1-2, with TRBD1 as a possible D gene (6 bases). The V end lost 5 bases, the J end lost 5 bases, and 24 bases lay between the germline ends. CDR1 is KGHSH and CDR2 is LQKENI in the germline V gene. This CDR3 is 17 amino acids long. CDR3 amino acids: CASSEGFSGTRHYGYTF. As DNA, the CDR3 is TGTGCCAGCTCAGAAGGGTTCTCCGGGACAAGACATTATGGCTACACCTTC.

The chain uses TRBV7-2 and TRBJ2-7; D ambiguous. V was trimmed by 2 bases and J by 1 base, leaving 6 bases between them. CDR1 SGHTA and CDR2 FQGNSA come from the germline V gene. The CDR3 sequence is 13 residues long. The CDR3 reads CASSLLQSYEQYF. The CDR3 nucleotides are TGTGCCAGCAGCTTATTACAGTCCTACGAGCAGTACTTC.

The chain has TRBV9 and TRBJ2-1; TRBD2 agrees at 7 bases. The CDR3 totals 16 residues. Trimming took 3 bases from V and 7 from J; bases not matched to a gene: 13. Germline CDR1 is SGDLS and CDR2 is YYNGEE. The CDR3 loop reads CASSASGTPIGNEQFF. Here the CDR3 DNA reads TGTGCCAGCAGCGCAAGCGGGACCCCCATAGGAAATGAGCAGTTCTTC.

CDR3 region: CASSVGLSTDTQYF. The DNA for the CDR3 is TGTGCCAGCAGTGTTGGGCTTAGCACAGATACGCAGTATTTT. The J gene is TRBJ2-3, the V gene TRBV2; D call uncertain. Trimming pared 4 bases from V and 0 bases from J, leaving 8 bases between. The germline CDR1 and CDR2 sequences are SNHLY and FYNNEI. This CDR3 region has 14 residues.

The gene calls are TRBV5-1 and TRBJ1-1; TRBD1 aligns across 10 bases. Germline CDR1 is SGHRS and CDR2 is YFSETQ. V shed 5 bases and J 1 base; nucleotides not matched to a gene: 2. The CDR3 spans 14 residues. Here the CDR3 reads CASSWDRGNTEAFF. In DNA, the CDR3 is TGCGCCAGCAGTTGGGACAGGGGGAACACTGAAGCTTTCTTT.

The V and J genes are TRBV5-4 and TRBJ1-2; D remains ambiguous. Germline CDR1 reads SGHNT; CDR2 reads YYREEE (reference sequence). This CDR3 is 16 amino acids long. V was cut by 4 bases and J by 4 bases, with 20 bases left in between. In nucleotides, the CDR3 is TGTGCCAGCAGCCCTGGTGTGCTGACGGGAGTCTATGGCTACACCTTC. Translation: CASSPGVLTGVYGYTF. The whole variable domain, filled in from reference TRBV5-4 and TRBJ1-2, reads ETGVTQSPTHLIKTRGQQVTLRCSSQSGHNTVSWYQQALGQGPQFIFQYYREEENGRGNFPPRFSGLQFPNYSSELNVNALELDDSALYLCASSPGVLTGVYGYTFGSGTRLTVV.

The genes are TRBV7-9 and TRBJ2-5; no clear D gene. Per germline, CDR1 SEHNR and CDR2 FQNEAQ (reference sequence). V was cut by 5 bases and J by 4 bases, with 11 bases left in between. The CDR3 sequence is 13 residues long. The chain's CDR3 is CASSLGPVETQYF. The CDR3 DNA follows: TGTGCCAGCAGCCTGGGCCCTGTAGAGACCCAGTACTTC.

This clone was seen once. The rearrangement links TRBV5-1 to TRBJ2-1, with TRBD2 matching 7 bases. Germline V lookup: CDR1 SGHRS, CDR2 YFSETQ. Trimming cost V 7 bases and J 5 bases; bases outside gene matches: 9. CDR3 length: 14 amino acids. The CDR3 is CASAASGANNEQFF. In DNA, the CDR3 is TGCGCCAGCGCGGCAAGCGGGGCAAACAATGAGCAGTTCTTC.

The chain carries TRBV4-3 and TRBJ2-1; 12 bases agree with TRBD2. CDR1 and CDR2 from the germline V gene are LGHNA and YSLEER. J gave up 5 bases and V 0 bases, and 2 bases lay outside the gene matches. The CDR3 consists of 16 residues. The CDR3 spells CASSQEGLAGHNEQFF. As DNA, the CDR3 is TGCGCCAGCAGCCAAGAAGGACTAGCGGGGCACAATGAGCAGTTCTTC.

The CDR3 is CASSFSGTVNTEAFF. The CDR3 DNA is TGCGCCAGCAGCTTCTCCGGGACAGTCAACACTGAAGCTTTCTTT. V usage is TRBV5-1 and J usage is TRBJ1-1, with TRBD1 identical over 7 bases. This CDR3 comprises 15 residues. Trimming cost V 2 bases and J 2 bases; bases outside gene matches: 6. Per germline, CDR1 SGHRS and CDR2 YFSETQ.

The V and J genes are TRBV5-1 and TRBJ1-3; D remains ambiguous. V shed 0 bases and J shed 1 base, with 5 bases lying between them. Germline loops: CDR1 SGHRS, CDR2 YFSETQ. This CDR3 comprises 14 residues. CDR3 in amino acids: CASSLAGSGNTIYF. As DNA, the CDR3 is TGCGCCAGCAGCTTGGCCGGTTCTGGAAACACCATATATTTT.

The chain carries TRBV18 and TRBJ2-2, with D possibly being TRBD2 (6 bases). The CDR3 covers 16 residues. Germline assignment: CDR1 KGHSH and CDR2 LQKENI. V was pared by 5 bases and J by 7 bases, with 20 bases between. The CDR3 DNA follows: TGTGCCAGCTCAGTCGACCGGGCTAGCGCTGGCGGGGAGCTGTTTTTT. This sequence encodes CASSVDRASAGGELFF.